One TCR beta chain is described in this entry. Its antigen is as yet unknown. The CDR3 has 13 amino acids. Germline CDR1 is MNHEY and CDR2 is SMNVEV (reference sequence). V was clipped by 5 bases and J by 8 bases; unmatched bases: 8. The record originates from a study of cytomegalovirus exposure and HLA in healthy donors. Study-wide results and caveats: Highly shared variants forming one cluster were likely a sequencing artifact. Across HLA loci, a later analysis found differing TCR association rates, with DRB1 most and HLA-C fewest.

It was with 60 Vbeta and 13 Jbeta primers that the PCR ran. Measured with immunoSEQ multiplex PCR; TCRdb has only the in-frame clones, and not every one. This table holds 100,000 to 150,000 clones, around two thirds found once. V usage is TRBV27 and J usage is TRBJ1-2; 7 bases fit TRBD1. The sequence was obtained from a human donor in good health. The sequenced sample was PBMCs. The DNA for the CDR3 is TGTGCCAGCAGTGGGGGACAGCAACAAGGCTACACCTTC. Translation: CASSGGQQQGYTF.